The 14 T cell receptor beta chains presented below share a single source sample, sequenced in a study of T cell responses to AZD1222 COVID-19 vaccine. Sequenced by immunoSEQ multiplex PCR; TCRdb stores in-frame clones only, minus some. The sample yields approximately 180,000 clones, about 90% seen once. Sequenced here: peripheral blood, sampled on day 0 of AZD1222 vaccination. The receptors shown here come from an adult in good health.

The V call is TRBV7-2, the J call TRBJ1-1; D uncertain. Germline CDR1 SGHTA, CDR2 FQGNSA. Between the trimmed V and J ends, which lost 3 bases and 7 bases, there was a span of 9 bases. The CDR3 consists of 12 residues. As DNA, the CDR3 is TGTGCCAGCAGCTTCAAGGTGGATGAAGCTTTCTTT. Residues: CASSFKVDEAFF.

The chain's CDR3 is CASSDPRGGTEAFF. The CDR3 DNA is TGTGCCAGCAGTGACCCGAGGGGGGGGACTGAAGCTTTCTTT. This rearrangement joins TRBV6-4 to TRBJ1-1; a weak D match, TRBD1 (6 bases). The CDR3 is 14 amino acids. Per the germline V gene, CDR1 is MRHNA and CDR2 is SNTAGT. V lost 2 bases, J lost 5 bases, and 12 bases lay in between.

In this sample, this clone turned up a few times. The chain carries TRBV7-2 and TRBJ1-3; 8 bases align to TRBD1. The CDR3 runs 17 residues. Germline CDR1 is SGHTA and CDR2 is FQGNSA. V shed 1 base and J 0 bases; nucleotides not matched to a gene: 5. The CDR3 region is CASSLGTGQASGNTIYF. The CDR3 coding sequence is TGTGCCAGCAGCTTAGGGACAGGGCAAGCCTCTGGAAACACCATATATTTT.

V is TRBV12-5 and J is TRBJ2-6; D unresolved. Trimming shortened V by 4 bases and J by 4 bases, and 11 bases separated the two germline ends. The V gene's germline CDR1 is LGHNT and CDR2 FRNRAP. The CDR3 covers 15 residues. The CDR3: CASGSTARGANVLTF. The CDR3, as DNA: TGTGCTAGTGGTTCAACAGCCCGGGGGGCCAACGTCCTGACTTTC. Looking up the rest from reference TRBV12-5 and TRBJ2-6 gives the full variable domain: DARVTQTPRHKVTEMGQEVTMRCQPILGHNTVFWYRQTMMQGLELLAYFRNRAPLDDSGMPKDRFSAEMPDATLATLKIQPSEPRDSAVYFCASGSTARGANVLTFGAGSRLTVL.

J is TRBJ2-2 and V is TRBV7-9, with D maybe TRBD2 (7 bases). The CDR3 is made up of 15 amino acids. The germline V gene encodes CDR1 SEHNR and CDR2 FQNEAQ (reference sequence). V was shortened by 6 bases and J by 4 bases, with 15 bases between the two germline ends. The CDR3 DNA reads TGTGCCAGCAGTTCCAACAGGGAGGGCACCGGGGAGCTGTTTTTT. Translation gives CASSSNREGTGELFF.

This chain joins TRBV24-1 and TRBJ1-2, with 7 bases lining up with TRBD1. Germline CDR1 is KGHDR and CDR2 is SFDVKD. Trimming removed 3 bases from V and 6 bases from J; junction bases left unmatched: 6. The CDR3 consists of 14 residues. CDR3 bases: TGTGCCACCAGTGATACCGACAGGGTCCATGGCTACACCTTC. Translation gives CATSDTDRVHGYTF.

This sequence joins TRBV5-5 and TRBJ1-6, with D possibly TRBD1 on 5 matching bases. The CDR3 is 14 amino acids. Germline-derived CDR1 and CDR2 are SGHKS and YYEKEE (reference sequence). Trimming stripped 5 bases from V and 5 bases from J, with 11 bases between. CDR3 in amino acids: CASRGLGDNSPLHF. The CDR3 DNA reads TGTGCCAGCAGGGGGCTAGGAGATAATTCACCCCTCCACTTT.

This chain connects TRBV27 to TRBJ1-2; 11 bases fit TRBD1. The V gene end was trimmed by 7 bases and the J gene end by 5 bases; junction bases not matched to a gene: 12. The CDR3 extends over 16 amino acids. The V gene's germline CDR1 is MNHEY and CDR2 SMNVEV (reference sequence). CDR3 protein: CASTLSGTGGFYGYTF. The CDR3 region has the DNA TGTGCCAGCACCCTTTCCGGGACAGGGGGATTTTATGGCTACACCTTC.

This rearrangement joins TRBV5-1 to TRBJ2-7; TRBD1 matches 8 bases. This CDR3 has 14 residues. V lost 4 bases, J lost 3 bases, and 6 bases stayed unmatched. Germline V gives CDR1 SGHRS, CDR2 YFSETQ. Here the CDR3 DNA reads TGCGCCAGCAGCCCTATGACAGGGGACTACGAGCAGTACTTC. It yields the protein CASSPMTGDYEQYF.

The chain uses TRBV3-1 (or the pseudogene TRBV3-2) and TRBJ2-7, with a weak D call TRBD1 (6 bases). The CDR3 consists of 17 residues. Germline values: CDR1 LGHDT, CDR2 YNNKEL (reference sequence). The V end was cut by 0 bases, the J end by 1 base, with 16 bases between. CDR3 in DNA: TGTGCCAGCAGCCAAGAACCAGAGGGGGTGTATTCCTACGAGCAGTACTTC. Protein sequence: CASSQEPEGVYSYEQYF.

The chain links TRBV14 to TRBJ1-2; 9 nucleotides line up with TRBD1. The CDR3 extends over 16 amino acids. The trim removed 2 bases at V and 5 bases at J, leaving 9 bases unmatched. Germline V gene lookup returns CDR1 SGHDN and CDR2 FVKESK. The CDR3 coding sequence is TGTGCCAGCAGCCAAAGATCGGGACAGGGCGAATATGGCTACACCTTC. It codes for CASSQRSGQGEYGYTF.

This clone was observed a handful of times. The CDR3 sequence is CASSDGGDGNSPLHF. DNA of the CDR3: TGTGCCAGCAGTGATGGCGGGGACGGTAATTCACCCCTCCACTTT. The rearrangement links TRBV6-1 to TRBJ1-6; possible D gene TRBD1, 5 bases. In germline, CDR1 is MNHNS, CDR2 SASEGT. The CDR3 runs to 15 residues. V dropped 3 bases and J dropped 6 bases, with 12 bases sitting between them.

The chain is built from TRBV4-1 and TRBJ2-7; D possibly matches TRBD1 or TRBD2 (5 bases each). This CDR3 comprises 14 residues. Germline values: CDR1 MGHRA, CDR2 YSYEKL. V dropped 5 bases and J dropped 4 bases, with 15 bases sitting between them. The CDR3 here is CASSSRDGRYEQYF. The CDR3 nucleotides are TGCGCCAGCAGCTCACGGGACGGAAGATACGAGCAGTACTTC.

This clone was observed a handful of times. This chain uses TRBV11-2 with TRBJ2-2; 7 bases map to TRBD1. V trimming: 4 bases; J trimming: 5 bases; junction bases outside the gene matches: 7. This CDR3 is 15 amino acids long. Germline values: CDR1 SGHAT, CDR2 FQNNGV. The DNA of the CDR3 is TGTGCCAGCAGCTCACTACAGGGGATAACCGGGGAGCTGTTTTTT. It codes for CASSSLQGITGELFF.